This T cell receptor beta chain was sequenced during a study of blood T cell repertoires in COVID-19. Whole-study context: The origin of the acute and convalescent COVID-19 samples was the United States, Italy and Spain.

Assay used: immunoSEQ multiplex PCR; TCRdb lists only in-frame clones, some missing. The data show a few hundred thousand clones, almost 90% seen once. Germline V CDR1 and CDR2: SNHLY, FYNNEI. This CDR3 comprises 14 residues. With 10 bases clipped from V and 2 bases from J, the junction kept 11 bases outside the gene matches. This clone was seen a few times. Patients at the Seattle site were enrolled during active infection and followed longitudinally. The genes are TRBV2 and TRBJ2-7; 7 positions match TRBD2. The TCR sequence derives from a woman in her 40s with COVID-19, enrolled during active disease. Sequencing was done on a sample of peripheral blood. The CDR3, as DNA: TGTGCCACCGGGGGGAGCGGGGTGCCCTACGAGCAGTACTTC. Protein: CATGGSGVPYEQYF.